Below, 19 T cell receptor beta chains from the same sample are listed, as sequenced in a study of blood T cell repertoires in COVID-19. Profiling relied on immunoSEQ multiplex PCR, and the TCRdb table lists in-frame clones only, not all of them. Of about 98,000 clones listed, 70% to 90% are singletons. The specimen was peripheral blood. These receptors were obtained from a man between 65 and 80 years old with acute or convalescent COVID-19.

The chain is built from TRBV6-5 and TRBJ1-1, with D possibly being TRBD1 (5 bases). Between the trimmed V and J ends, which lost 2 bases and 5 bases, there was a span of 9 bases. CDR1 is MNHEY and CDR2 is SVGAGI in the germline V gene. The CDR3 has 13 amino acids. The CDR3 here is CASSYGRETEAFF. CDR3 coding DNA: TGTGCCAGCAGTTACGGCAGGGAAACTGAAGCTTTCTTT.

The rearrangement links TRBV3-1 (or the pseudogene TRBV3-2) to TRBJ1-6; weak D call: TRBD1 (5 bases). The CDR3 is 16 residues long. CDR1 and CDR2 from the germline V gene are LGHDT and YNNKEL (reference sequence). Trimming shortened V by 5 bases and J by 6 bases, and 17 bases separated the two germline ends. The CDR3 sequence is CASSTVFRGTNSPLHF. The DNA for the CDR3 is TGTGCCAGCAGCACCGTGTTTAGGGGTACTAATTCACCCCTCCACTTT.

The gene calls are TRBV7-2 and TRBJ2-3; the match to TRBD2 covers 14 bases. V was pared by 3 bases and J by 0 bases, with 8 bases of the junction left unmatched. This CDR3 region has 19 residues. The V gene's germline CDR1 is SGHTA and CDR2 FQGNSA. The CDR3 DNA reads as TGTGCCAGCAGCTTTGGACTAGCGGGGGGTCGTGCTAGCACAGATACGCAGTATTTT. Amino acid sequence: CASSFGLAGGRASTDTQYF.

This clone was observed a single time. The chain recombines TRBV28 with TRBJ1-5; 7 bases align to TRBD1. After removal of 6 bases from V and 2 bases from J, the junction contained 4 bases not matched to a gene. CDR1 and CDR2 from the germline V gene are MDHEN and SYDVKM. The CDR3 runs 14 residues. Written as DNA, the CDR3 is TGTGCCAGCAGACTTGACAGGGGCAATCAGCCCCAGCATTTT. Protein product: CASRLDRGNQPQHF.

J is TRBJ1-6 and V is TRBV27, with TRBD1 identical over 8 bases. CDR3 length equals 16 residues. J lost 7 bases, V lost 5 bases, and 10 bases had no gene match. CDR1 MNHEY and CDR2 SMNVEV come from the germline V gene (reference sequence). CDR3 region: CASSLRTGRGNSPLHF. The CDR3 region has the DNA TGTGCCAGCAGTCTACGGACAGGGAGAGGGAATTCACCCCTCCACTTT.

The chain employs TRBV6-5 and TRBJ1-2; D possibly corresponds to TRBD1 (5 bases). Germline V gives CDR1 MNHEY, CDR2 SVGAGI. Trimming took off 5 bases at V and 4 bases at J, with 14 bases between the two ends. The CDR3 length is 14 residues. The CDR3 loop is CASSPRTGAYGYTF. CDR3 sequence (DNA): TGTGCCAGCAGTCCCCGAACAGGCGCCTATGGCTACACCTTC.

The J gene is TRBJ1-5, the V gene TRBV6-1; possible D gene TRBD1, 5 bases. V was pared by 3 bases and J by 7 bases, with 13 bases between. CDR1 and CDR2 (germline): MNHNS, SASEGT. This CDR3 has 14 amino acids. This chain's CDR3 is CASSELVGGQPQHF. CDR3 nucleotide sequence: TGTGCCAGCAGTGAGCTTGTGGGGGGACAGCCCCAGCATTTT.

This chain connects TRBV7-3 to TRBJ1-5; unclear D gene. Germline lookup yields CDR1 SGHTA and CDR2 FQGTGA. Trimming left V 5 bases short and J 0 bases short, with 14 bases between. The CDR3 contains 16 residues. CDR3 sequence (DNA): TGTGCCAGCAGCCGGGTTGATTTTTATAGCAATCAGCCCCAGCATTTT. It codes for CASSRVDFYSNQPQHF.

V is TRBV5-1 and J is TRBJ1-3, with D uncertain. The CDR3 is 17 residues long. Germline loops: CDR1 SGHRS, CDR2 YFSETQ. V was shortened by 4 bases and J by 0 bases, with 17 bases between the two germline ends. The chain's CDR3 is CASSPRPIASSGNTIYF. In nucleotides, the CDR3 is TGCGCCAGCAGCCCGCGACCGATAGCTTCCTCTGGAAACACCATATATTTT.

The chain employs TRBV5-1 and TRBJ1-6; 10 nucleotides align to TRBD1. Germline V gene sequence: CDR1 SGHRS, CDR2 YFSETQ. With 3 bases clipped from V and 9 bases from J, the junction kept 6 bases outside the gene matches. The CDR3 sequence is 15 residues long. DNA of the CDR3: TGCGCCAGCAGCTCCGGACAGGGGGAAGGTTCACCCCTCCACTTT. Amino acid sequence: CASSSGQGEGSPLHF.

The gene calls are TRBV11-3 and TRBJ2-1; D not resolved. The CDR3 extends over 13 amino acids. V dropped 5 bases and J dropped 8 bases, with 13 bases sitting between them. Germline V gene lookup returns CDR1 SGHNT and CDR2 YENEEA. For the CDR3, the DNA is TGTGCCAGCAGCCACCCCTGGGCCGATGAGCAGTTCTTC. Protein product: CASSHPWADEQFF.

This clone was counted a few times. This chain uses TRBV3-1 (or the pseudogene TRBV3-2) with TRBJ1-4, with a possible D match to TRBD1 (6 bases). CDR3 length: 15 residues. Trimming took off 3 bases at V and 4 bases at J, with 12 bases between the two ends. Germline CDR1 reads LGHDT; CDR2 reads YNNKEL (reference sequence). This chain's CDR3 is CASSQDSPVNEKLFF. CDR3 DNA sequence: TGTGCCAGCAGCCAGGACAGCCCGGTTAATGAAAAACTGTTTTTT.

This clone is a singleton in its sample. The rearrangement links TRBV5-4 to TRBJ1-4, with D maybe TRBD1 (5 bases). V was clipped by 0 bases and J by 7 bases, with 13 bases between them. The CDR3 spans 15 residues. CDR1 SGHNT and CDR2 YYREEE come from the germline V gene (reference sequence). The CDR3 is CASSLARGLGEKLFF. The CDR3 DNA is TGTGCCAGCAGCTTGGCCCGGGGACTCGGTGAAAAACTGTTTTTT.

This clone was found a few times. The gene calls are TRBV7-8 and TRBJ2-7; TRBD2 might be the D (6 bases). The CDR3 covers 12 residues. Germline V CDR1 and CDR2: SGHVS, FQNEAQ. Trimming pared 4 bases from V and 4 bases from J, leaving 8 bases between. The CDR3 DNA follows: TGTGCCAGCAGCTCGCGGGATTACGAGCAGTACGTC. Its protein is CASSSRDYEQYV.

Concerning this clone itself: One junction end does not reproduce the germline sequence, and a read error may be involved. The chain couples TRBV3-1 (or the pseudogene TRBV3-2) to TRBJ1-2, with a weak D call TRBD1 (6 bases). CDR3 size: 12 residues. The germline gives CDR1 LGHDT, CDR2 YNNKEL (reference sequence). The chain's CDR3 is CASSQRLDSPVF. As DNA, the CDR3 is TGTGCCAGCAGCCAAAGATTGGACAGCCCAGTATTC.

The chain combines TRBV5-4 with TRBJ1-2; 7 bases fit TRBD1. The germline V gene has CDR1 SGHNT and CDR2 YYREEE (reference sequence). V lost 4 bases and J lost 4; bases outside the gene matches: 7. This CDR3 is built from 14 residues. As DNA, the CDR3 is TGTGCCAGCAGCCCCGGACAGGAAACCTATGGCTACACCTTC. As protein: CASSPGQETYGYTF.

V and J are TRBV7-2 and TRBJ2-3; 9 bases are shared with TRBD2. Trimming at V came to 3 bases and at J to 4 bases, leaving 8 bases not matched to a gene. Germline lookup yields CDR1 SGHTA and CDR2 FQGNSA. This CDR3 is 16 amino acids long. The CDR3 nucleotides read TGTGCCAGCAGCTTGACGGGCGGGGGGGCCGCAGATACGCAGTATTTT. It translates to CASSLTGGGAADTQYF.

This rearrangement joins TRBV19 to TRBJ1-2; 9 bases line up with TRBD1. V was clipped by 5 bases and J by 2 bases; unmatched bases: 6. Germline CDR1 and CDR2: LNHDA and SQIVND (reference sequence). The CDR3 is 15 amino acids. This chain's CDR3 is CASSDRDRANYGYTF. The CDR3 DNA sequence: TGTGCCAGTAGTGACCGGGACAGGGCAAACTATGGCTACACCTTC.

The rearrangement links TRBV11-2 to TRBJ1-4; 12 nucleotides line up with TRBD1. The trim removed 8 bases at V and 8 bases at J, leaving 18 bases unmatched. Germline V lookup: CDR1 SGHAT, CDR2 FQNNGV. The CDR3 is made up of 18 amino acids. As DNA, the CDR3 is TGTGCCAGCGCAATCAACGGGCCGGGACAGGGGGCGAGGGAAAAACTGTTTTTT. Translation: CASAINGPGQGAREKLFF.